This T cell receptor beta chain was captured by sequencing in a study of blood T cell repertoires in COVID-19. Germline trimming cut 4 bases from V and 5 bases from J; bases unmatched to any gene: 5. The CDR3 totals 15 residues. Germline V gene lookup returns CDR1 LNHDA and CDR2 SQIVND (reference sequence). TCRdb's table, derived via immunoSEQ multiplex PCR, lists solely in-frame clones and lacks some. Of 110,000 to 150,000 clones listed, 88% are singletons. The sample comprised peripheral blood. This chain links TRBV19 with TRBJ2-2; 9 nucleotides line up with TRBD1. The receptor was derived from a man aged 45 to 65 with active or convalescent COVID-19. This chain's CDR3 is CASSKTGGFTGELFF. CDR3 in DNA: TGTGCCAGTAGTAAGACAGGGGGTTTTACCGGGGAGCTGTTTTTT.